This T cell receptor beta chain was identified during a study of T cells in Graves' hyperthyroidism and ophthalmopathy. Findings and limits, study-wide: Model output signaled ophthalmopathy a median roughly 6 months ahead of onset. Blood also carried most thyroid clonotypes expanded above 0.001.

Only a few counts were recorded for this clonotype. Its antigen is not identified. CDR1 and CDR2 (germline): MNHNS, SASEGT. After removal of 6 bases from V and 2 bases from J, the junction contained 14 bases not matched to a gene. The CDR3 loop spans 17 amino acids. The diagnostic basis comprised clinical symptoms, serum thyroxine and TRAb, thyroid ultrasound and orbital computed tomography. RNA transcripts provided the source from which TCR beta CDR3 regions were amplified. Researchers ran a first-round RT-PCR on the TCR CDR3 using the HTBI primer set. Each CDR3 protein is one row after TCRdb ran MiXCR on the multiplex PCR reads. The sample yields over 400,000 distinct CDR3 sequences, approximately 22% seen once.

Material for sequencing was blood. This chain joins TRBV6-1 and TRBJ2-3; 7 nucleotides agree with TRBD1. The sequence derives from a woman in her seventies with Graves' ophthalmopathy. CDR3 nucleotide sequence: TGTGCCAGCAGGACTATGTCGACAGGGACCCTCACAGATACGCAGTATTTT. Amino acid sequence: CASRTMSTGTLTDTQYF.